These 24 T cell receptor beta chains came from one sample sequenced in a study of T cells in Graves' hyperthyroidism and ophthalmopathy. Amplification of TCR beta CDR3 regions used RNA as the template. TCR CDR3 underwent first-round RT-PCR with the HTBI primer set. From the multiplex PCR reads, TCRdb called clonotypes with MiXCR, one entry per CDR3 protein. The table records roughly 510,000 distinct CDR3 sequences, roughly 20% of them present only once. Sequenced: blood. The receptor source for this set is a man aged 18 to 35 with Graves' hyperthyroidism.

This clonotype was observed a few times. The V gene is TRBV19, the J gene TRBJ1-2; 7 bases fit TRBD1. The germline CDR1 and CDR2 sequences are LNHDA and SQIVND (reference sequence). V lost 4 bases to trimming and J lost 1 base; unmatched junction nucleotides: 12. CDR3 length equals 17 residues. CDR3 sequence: CASSTSGRTGINYGYTF. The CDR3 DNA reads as TGTGCCAGTAGTACTTCCGGGCGGACAGGAATTAACTATGGCTACACCTTC.

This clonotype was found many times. CDR3 DNA sequence: TGTGCCACGACGCTACAGGGCTCGAACACTGAAGCTTTCTTT. As protein: CATTLQGSNTEAFF. V usage is TRBV7-8 and J usage is TRBJ1-1; the D gene is possibly TRBD1 (6 bases). Looked up from germline, CDR1 is SGHVS and CDR2 is FQNEAQ. V dropped 10 bases and J dropped 1 base, with 16 bases sitting between them. CDR3 size: 14 residues. The complete variable domain, with remaining parts taken from reference TRBV7-8 and TRBJ1-1, reads GAGVSQSPRYKVAKRGQDVALRCDPISGHVSLFWYQQALGQGPEFLTYFQNEAQLDKSGLPSDRFFAERPEGSVSTLKIQRTQQEDSAVYLCATTLQGSNTEAFFGQGTRLTVV.

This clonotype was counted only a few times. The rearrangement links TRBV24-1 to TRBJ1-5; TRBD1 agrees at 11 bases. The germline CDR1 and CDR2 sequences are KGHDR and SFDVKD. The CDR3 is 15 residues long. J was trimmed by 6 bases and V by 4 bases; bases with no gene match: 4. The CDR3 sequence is CATSEDRGPGQPQHF. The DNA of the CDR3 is TGTGCCACCAGTGAGGACAGGGGGCCGGGTCAGCCCCAGCATTTT.

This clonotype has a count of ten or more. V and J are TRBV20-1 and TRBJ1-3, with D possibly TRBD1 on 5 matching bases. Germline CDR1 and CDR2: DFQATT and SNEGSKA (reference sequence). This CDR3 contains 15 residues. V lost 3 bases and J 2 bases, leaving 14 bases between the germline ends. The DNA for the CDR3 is TGCAGTGCTAGCGACCTCAGGGCCCCTGGAAACACCATATATTTT. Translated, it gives CSASDLRAPGNTIYF.

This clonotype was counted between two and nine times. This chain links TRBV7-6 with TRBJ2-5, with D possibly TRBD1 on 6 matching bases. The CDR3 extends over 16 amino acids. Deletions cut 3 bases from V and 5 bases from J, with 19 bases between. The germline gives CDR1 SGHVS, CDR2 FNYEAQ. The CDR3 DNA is TGTGCCAGCAGCTTCGGGACACTCGAATGGTCGGAGACCCAGTACTTC. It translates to CASSFGTLEWSETQYF.

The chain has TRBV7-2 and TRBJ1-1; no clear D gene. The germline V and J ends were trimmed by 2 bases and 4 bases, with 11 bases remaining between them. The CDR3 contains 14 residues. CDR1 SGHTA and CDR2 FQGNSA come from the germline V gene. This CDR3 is CASSLSVGSTEAFF. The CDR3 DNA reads TGTGCCAGCAGCTTATCGGTTGGAAGCACTGAAGCTTTCTTT.

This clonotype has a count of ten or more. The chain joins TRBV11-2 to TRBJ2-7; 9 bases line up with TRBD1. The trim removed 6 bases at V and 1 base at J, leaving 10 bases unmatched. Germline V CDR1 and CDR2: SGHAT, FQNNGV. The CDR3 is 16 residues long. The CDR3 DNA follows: TGTGCCAGCAGTCCGACCGGGGACAGGGAATCCTACGAGCAGTACTTC. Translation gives CASSPTGDRESYEQYF.

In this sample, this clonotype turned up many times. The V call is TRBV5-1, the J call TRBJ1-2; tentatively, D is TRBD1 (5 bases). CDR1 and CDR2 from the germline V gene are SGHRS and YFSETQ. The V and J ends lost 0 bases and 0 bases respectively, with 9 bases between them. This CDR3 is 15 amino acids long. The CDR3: CASSLEGAANYGYTF. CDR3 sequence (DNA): TGCGCCAGCAGCTTGGAAGGGGCAGCTAACTATGGCTACACCTTC.

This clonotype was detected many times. This chain's CDR3 is CSASEGYEQYF. The CDR3 bases are TGCAGTGCTAGTGAGGGGTACGAGCAGTACTTC. The chain uses TRBV20-1 and TRBJ2-7; D possibly uses TRBD1 or TRBD2 (5 bases each). The CDR3 runs 11 residues. The V end lost 3 bases, the J end lost 4 bases, and 7 bases lay between the germline ends. Germline CDR1 is DFQATT and CDR2 is SNEGSKA (reference sequence).

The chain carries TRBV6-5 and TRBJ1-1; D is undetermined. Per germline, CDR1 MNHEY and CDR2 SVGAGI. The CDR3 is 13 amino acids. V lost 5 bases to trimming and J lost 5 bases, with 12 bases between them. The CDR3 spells CASSNMIYTEAFF. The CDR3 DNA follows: TGTGCCAGCAGTAACATGATATATACTGAAGCTTTCTTT.

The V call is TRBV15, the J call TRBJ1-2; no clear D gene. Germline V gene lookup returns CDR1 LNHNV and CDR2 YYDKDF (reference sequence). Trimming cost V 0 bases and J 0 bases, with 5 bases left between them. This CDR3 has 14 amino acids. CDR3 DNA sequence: TGTGCCACCAGCAGAGACCCCGCTAACTATGGCTACACCTTC. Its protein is CATSRDPANYGYTF.

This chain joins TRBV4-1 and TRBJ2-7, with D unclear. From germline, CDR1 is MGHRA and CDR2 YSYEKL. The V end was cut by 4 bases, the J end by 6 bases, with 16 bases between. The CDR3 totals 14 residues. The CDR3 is CASSRWQVVGEQYF. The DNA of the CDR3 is TGCGCCAGCAGCCGCTGGCAGGTGGTCGGCGAGCAGTACTTC.

CDR3 DNA: TGTGCCAGCTCACCATTGATTAGCGGGGGGCCCCTCGGAGAGACCCAGTACTTC. Protein product: CASSPLISGGPLGETQYF. The V and J genes are TRBV18 and TRBJ2-5, with 10 bases identical to TRBD2. Germline lookup yields CDR1 KGHSH and CDR2 LQKENI. With V trimmed by 2 bases and J by 4 bases, 13 bases remained unmatched. The CDR3 totals 18 residues.

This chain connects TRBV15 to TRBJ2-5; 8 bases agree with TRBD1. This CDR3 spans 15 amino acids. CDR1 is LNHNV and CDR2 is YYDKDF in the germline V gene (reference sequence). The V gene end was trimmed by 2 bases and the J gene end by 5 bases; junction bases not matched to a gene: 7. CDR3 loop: CATSRRDRPGETQYF. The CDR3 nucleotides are TGTGCCACCAGCAGAAGGGACAGGCCAGGGGAGACCCAGTACTTC.

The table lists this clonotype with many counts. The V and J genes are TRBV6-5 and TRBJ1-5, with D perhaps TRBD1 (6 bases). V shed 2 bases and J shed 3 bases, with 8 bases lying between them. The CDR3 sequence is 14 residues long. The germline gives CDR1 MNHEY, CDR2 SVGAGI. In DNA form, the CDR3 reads TGTGCCAGCAGTTACGGGGGCGCCAATCAGCCCCAGCATTTT. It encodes CASSYGGANQPQHF.

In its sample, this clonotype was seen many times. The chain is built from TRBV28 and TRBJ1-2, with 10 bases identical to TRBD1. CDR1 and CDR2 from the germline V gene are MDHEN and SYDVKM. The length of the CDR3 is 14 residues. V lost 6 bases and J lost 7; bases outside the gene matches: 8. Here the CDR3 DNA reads TGTGCCAGCAGCCTCACGGGGACAGGGGTTGGCTACACCTTC. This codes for CASSLTGTGVGYTF.

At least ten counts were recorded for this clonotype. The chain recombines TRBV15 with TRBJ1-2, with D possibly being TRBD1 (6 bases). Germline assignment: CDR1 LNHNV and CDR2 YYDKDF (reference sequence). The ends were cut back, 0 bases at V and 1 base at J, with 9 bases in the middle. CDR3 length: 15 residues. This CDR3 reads CATSRDRGGNYGYTF. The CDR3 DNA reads TGTGCCACCAGCAGAGATCGAGGGGGTAACTATGGCTACACCTTC.

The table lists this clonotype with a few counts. The CDR3 DNA reads as TGTGCCAGCTCACCAAACAGGGGAGCCTCAACTGAAGCTTTCTTT. This codes for CASSPNRGASTEAFF. The genes are TRBV18 and TRBJ1-1; 7 bases fit TRBD1. V dropped 2 bases and J dropped 5; count of bases not matched to a gene: 8. Germline V gene sequence: CDR1 KGHSH, CDR2 LQKENI. This CDR3 spans 15 amino acids.

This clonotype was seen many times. CDR3 amino acids: CASSYNPYEQYF. The CDR3 DNA follows: TGTGCCAGCAGTTACAACCCATACGAGCAGTACTTC. This sequence joins TRBV6-2 or TRBV6-3 and TRBJ2-7; no clear D. With 2 bases removed from V and 4 bases from J, the gap between germline ends came to 6 bases. Per the germline V gene, CDR1 is MNHEY and CDR2 is SVGEGT. The CDR3 extends over 12 amino acids.

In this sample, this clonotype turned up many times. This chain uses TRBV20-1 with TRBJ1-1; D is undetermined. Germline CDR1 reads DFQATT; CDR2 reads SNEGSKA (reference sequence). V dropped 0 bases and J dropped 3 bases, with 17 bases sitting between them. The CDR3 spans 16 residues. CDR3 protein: CSAREEGRDGYTEAFF. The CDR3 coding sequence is TGCAGTGCTAGAGAGGAAGGGCGGGATGGGTACACTGAAGCTTTCTTT.

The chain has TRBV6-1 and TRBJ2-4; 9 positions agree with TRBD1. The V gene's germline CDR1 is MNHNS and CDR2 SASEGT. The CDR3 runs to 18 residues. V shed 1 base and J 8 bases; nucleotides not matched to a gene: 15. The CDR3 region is CASSEELDRGLRGDIQYF. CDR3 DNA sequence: TGTGCCAGCAGTGAAGAGCTGGACAGGGGATTACGAGGGGACATTCAGTACTTC.

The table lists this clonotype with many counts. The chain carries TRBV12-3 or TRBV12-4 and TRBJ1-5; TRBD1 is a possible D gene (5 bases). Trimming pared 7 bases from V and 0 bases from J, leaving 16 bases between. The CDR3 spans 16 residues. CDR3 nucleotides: TGTGCCAGCAACCAGGGTAGCAGATATAGCAATCAGCCCCAGCATTTT. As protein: CASNQGSRYSNQPQHF.

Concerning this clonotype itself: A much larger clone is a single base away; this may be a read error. CDR3 nucleotide sequence: TGCAGCGCATGGGACTATCTGGAGACCCATTACTTC. It yields the protein CSAWDYLETHYF. The rearrangement links TRBV29-1 to TRBJ2-5, with 7 bases lining up with TRBD2. Germline V CDR1 and CDR2: SQVTM, ANQGSEA. The CDR3 runs 12 residues.

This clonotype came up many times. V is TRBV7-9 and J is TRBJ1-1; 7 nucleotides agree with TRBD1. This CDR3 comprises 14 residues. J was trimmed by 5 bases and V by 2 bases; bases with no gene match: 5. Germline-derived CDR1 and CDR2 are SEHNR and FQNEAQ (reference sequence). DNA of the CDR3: TGTGCCAGCAGCTTAACAGGGGAAGGTACTGAAGCTTTCTTT. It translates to CASSLTGEGTEAFF. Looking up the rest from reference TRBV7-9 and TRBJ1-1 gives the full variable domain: DTGVSQNPRHKITKRGQNVTFRCDPISEHNRLYWYRQTLGQGPEFLTYFQNEAQLEKSRLLSDRFSAERPKGSFSTLEIQRTEQGDSAMYLCASSLTGEGTEAFFGQGTRLTVV.